This T cell receptor (beta chain) was captured by sequencing in a study of technical replicates of blood from a handful of donors. The V end was cut by 1 base, the J end by 10 bases, with 17 bases between. Germline V lookup: CDR1 KGHSH, CDR2 LQKENI. The CDR3 is 15 amino acids. Generated by immunoSEQ multiplex PCR, the TCRdb table keeps only in-frame clones and is missing some. The sample lists some 80,000 clones, just over 95% occurring once. This chain connects TRBV18 to TRBJ2-1; perhaps TRBD2 as D (6 bases). This TCR came from a human donor in good health. Sequenced input: T cells isolated from PBMCs. The CDR3 reads CASSPLLAGAGEQFF. The CDR3 DNA follows: TGTGCCAGCTCACCACTACTAGCTGGGGCGGGGGAGCAGTTCTTC.